The 5 T cell receptor beta chains reported below all come from one sample, sequenced in a study of a mutant IDH1 vaccine in newly diagnosed glioma. Clones were sequenced by immunoSEQ multiplex PCR, and TCRdb holds only the in-frame ones, with some missing. The sample shows about 130,000 clones, around 80% of them seen only once. Noted time point: week 11, during vaccination. The vaccine gave 300 ug of a 20-mer mutant IDH1 peptide subcutaneously per dose. Their target antigens are unknown. Here the sequenced sample was PBMCs, taken from a glioma patient whose treatment included an IDH1 peptide vaccine. The receptors shown here come from a middle-aged man with glioma.

This clone was seen once. The chain uses TRBV10-2 and TRBJ1-3; D remains ambiguous. This CDR3 spans 15 amino acids. Germline V lookup: CDR1 WSHSY, CDR2 SAAADI. The V end was cut by 2 bases, the J end by 0 bases, with 8 bases between. DNA for the CDR3: TGCGCCAGCAGTGAGACCAGACGCTCTGGAAACACCATATATTTT. Residues: CASSETRRSGNTIYF.

This sequence joins TRBV27 and TRBJ2-1, with 11 bases matching TRBD2. Germline V gene lookup returns CDR1 MNHEY and CDR2 SMNVEV (reference sequence). V was clipped by 5 bases and J by 8 bases; unmatched bases: 17. CDR3 length equals 18 residues. CDR3 loop: CASSRPGLAVPSPYEQFF. The CDR3 bases are TGTGCCAGCAGTCGACCGGGACTAGCGGTACCCAGCCCCTATGAGCAGTTCTTC.

The chain recombines TRBV30 with TRBJ2-2, with D possibly being TRBD2 (5 bases). CDR3 length equals 16 residues. With 8 bases removed from V and 2 bases from J, the gap between germline ends came to 21 bases. CDR1 is GTSNPN and CDR2 is SVGIG in the germline V gene (reference sequence). The CDR3 here is CARQQLESTNTGELFF. CDR3 nucleotides: TGTGCCCGACAACAACTAGAGTCAACTAACACCGGGGAGCTGTTTTTT.

The V and J genes are TRBV18 and TRBJ2-7, with TRBD1 identical over 8 bases. The germline V gene encodes CDR1 KGHSH and CDR2 LQKENI. V shed 3 bases, J shed 0 bases, and the junction held 4 bases outside the gene matches. This CDR3 has 15 residues. The CDR3 region has the DNA TGTGCCAGCTCACCCGGACAGGGTGGCTCCTACGAGCAGTACTTC. It codes for CASSPGQGGSYEQYF.

The chain recombines TRBV20-1 with TRBJ2-5, with D perhaps TRBD2 (6 bases). TRBJ2-7 matches the DNA end more closely, so the J call is doubtful. From germline, CDR1 is DFQATT and CDR2 SNEGSKA (reference sequence). The CDR3 is 11 amino acids. CDR3 amino acids: CSAIADYEQYF. The CDR3 region has the DNA TGCAGTGCCATAGCGGACTACGAGCAGTACTTC.